This section outlines one TCR beta chain sequence together with its context. The target antigen is unknown. This record belongs to a study of siplizumab effects on memory and regulatory T cells. Study-level findings and limits: Unstimulated naive T cells seemed to show more diversity than memory cells did, and they also seemed to be among the major contributors to the alloresponse. Mappable CD4+ clones that were alloreactive averaged approximately 70% Treg-derived with siplizumab versus around 27% in controls. Sequences below about 10^-5 frequency were poorly captured, and few alloreactive clones mapped to unstimulated subsets.

The length of the CDR3 is 16 residues. Germline CDR1 and CDR2: SGDLS and YYNGEE. J was trimmed by 1 base and V by 4 bases; bases with no gene match: 5. In each sample, about 10^5 TCR templates were assayed. Assay: immunoSEQ multiplex PCR; the TCRdb copy retains only in-frame clones and omits some. The sample has 100,000 or so clones, 80% to 95% seen once. Sample: CD4+ T cells sorted from blood. The TCR sequence derives from a human donor in good health. The chain couples TRBV9 to TRBJ1-3, with 10 bases lining up with TRBD1. CDR3 DNA: TGTGCCAGCAGCCCTCGACAGGGGGCTTCTGGAAACACCATATATTTT. Translating gives CASSPRQGASGNTIYF.